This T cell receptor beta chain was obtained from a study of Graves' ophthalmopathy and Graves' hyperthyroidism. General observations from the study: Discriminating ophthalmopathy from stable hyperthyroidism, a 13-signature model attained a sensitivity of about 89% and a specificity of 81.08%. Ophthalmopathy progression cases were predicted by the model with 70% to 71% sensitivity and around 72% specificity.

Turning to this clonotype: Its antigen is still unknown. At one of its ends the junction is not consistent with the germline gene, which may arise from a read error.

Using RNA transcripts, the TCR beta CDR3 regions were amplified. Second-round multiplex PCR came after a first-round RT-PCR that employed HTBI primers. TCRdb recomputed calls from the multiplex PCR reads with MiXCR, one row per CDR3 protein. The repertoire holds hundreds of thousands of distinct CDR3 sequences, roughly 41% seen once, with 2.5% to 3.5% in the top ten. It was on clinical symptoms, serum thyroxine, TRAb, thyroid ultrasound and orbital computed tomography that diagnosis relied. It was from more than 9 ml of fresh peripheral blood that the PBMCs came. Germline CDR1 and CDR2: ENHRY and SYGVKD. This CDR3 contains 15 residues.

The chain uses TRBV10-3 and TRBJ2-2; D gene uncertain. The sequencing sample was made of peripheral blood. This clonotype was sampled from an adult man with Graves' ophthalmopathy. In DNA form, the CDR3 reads TGTGCCAGCAGTTTGTTTACAGCGAACACCGGGGAGCTGTTTTTT. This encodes CASSLFTANTGELFF.